Given below is one TCR beta chain in context. Source study methods: From reference gene primer amplification, estimates of nucleated cell counts were derived. Measured with immunoSEQ multiplex PCR; TCRdb has only the in-frame clones, and not every one. The DNA was the basis for D and trimming; V, J and clone size are from that table. Of about 95,000 clones in the sample, about 89% were seen once. This entry belongs to a study of blood T cell repertoires in COVID-19. Looking at the study overall: Donors in the United States, Italy and Spain gave samples during acute or convalescent COVID-19. PBMCs, B-cell-depleted T cells, or T cells were the source of the cDNA or gDNA that made up the material.

This TCR derives from a human donor in a cohort sampled during active COVID-19. Sequencing used peripheral blood.

CDR3 in DNA: TGTGCCAGCTCAGACTCCGGGACAGGGTCCTACGAGCAGTACTTC. It translates to CASSDSGTGSYEQYF. The J gene is TRBJ2-7, the V gene TRBV18, with 9 bases aligning to TRBD1. J lost 1 base, V lost 5 bases, and 6 bases had no gene match. CDR1 and CDR2 from the germline V gene are KGHSH and LQKENI. This CDR3 contains 15 residues.